The 17 T cell receptor beta chains given below trace back to one sample, sequenced in a study of radiation and T cells in renal cell carcinoma. Time point noted: baseline pretreatment blood. As for treatment: 15 Gy SBRT to primary tumor, nephrectomy 4 weeks later. Measured with immunoSEQ multiplex PCR; TCRdb has only the in-frame clones, and not every one. The repertoire holds roughly 150,000 clones, with about 87% as singletons. Sequenced here: blood, sampled from a patient whose treatment included radiotherapy and nephrectomy. The receptors originated from a woman in her 70s with renal cell carcinoma.

This chain uses TRBV7-2 with TRBJ1-4, with 7 bases matching TRBD1. The V gene's germline CDR1 is SGHTA and CDR2 FQGNSA. CDR3 length: 14 amino acids. V dropped 8 bases and J dropped 8; count of bases not matched to a gene: 11. This CDR3 is CASSPNRGGEKLFF. The CDR3 coding sequence is TGTGCCAGCTCACCAAACAGGGGAGGGGAAAAACTGTTTTTT.

V and J are TRBV5-5 and TRBJ1-3; tentatively, D is TRBD1 (5 bases). The germline gives CDR1 SGHKS, CDR2 YYEKEE (reference sequence). V shed 5 bases and J shed 4 bases, with 10 bases lying between them. The CDR3 has 13 residues. The CDR3, as DNA: TGTGCCAGCAGATGGGACGGGGGAAACACCATATATTTT. Translation gives CASRWDGGNTIYF. Full variable domain (missing parts from reference TRBV5-5 and TRBJ1-3): DAGVTQSPTHLIKTRGQQVTLRCSPISGHKSVSWYQQVLGQGPQFIFQYYEKEERGRGNFPDRFSARQFPNYSSELNVNALLLGDSALYLCASRWDGGNTIYFGEGSWLTVV.

In this sample, this clone turned up a few times. The chain recombines TRBV30 with TRBJ1-5, with a possible D match to TRBD1 (5 bases). The CDR3 runs to 13 residues. The V gene's germline CDR1 is GTSNPN and CDR2 SVGIG (reference sequence). The V end was cut by 0 bases, the J end by 7 bases, with 10 bases between. The CDR3 DNA reads TGTGCCTGGAGTGTACTCGGGGGGCAGCCCCAGCATTTT. It translates to CAWSVLGGQPQHF.

The chain recombines TRBV14 with TRBJ1-6, with a tentative D call TRBD1 (5 bases). The germline V gene encodes CDR1 SGHDN and CDR2 FVKESK. This CDR3 has 13 residues. Trimming removed 2 bases from V and 7 bases from J, with 6 bases in between. The CDR3 DNA is TGTGCCAGCAGCCAACAGGGAAATTCACCCCTCCACTTT. It encodes CASSQQGNSPLHF.

The chain uses TRBV7-9 and TRBJ2-7; a possible D gene is TRBD1 (5 bases). Trimming took off 1 base at V and 2 bases at J, with 12 bases between the two ends. Germline loops: CDR1 SEHNR, CDR2 FQNEAQ (reference sequence). There are 15 residues in the CDR3. CDR3 nucleotides: TGTGCCAGCAGCTTAGTTAGGGGCAGCACCTACGAGCAGTACTTC. Amino acids: CASSLVRGSTYEQYF.

The CDR3 bases are TGTGCCAGCAGTTTCGGAGGGACTGGGGCCAACGTCCTGACTTTC. Its translation is CASSFGGTGANVLTF. The chain links TRBV28 to TRBJ2-6; a possible D gene is TRBD2 (6 bases). The CDR3 sequence is 15 residues long. Germline lookup yields CDR1 MDHEN and CDR2 SYDVKM. V lost 3 bases, J lost 2 bases, and 8 bases lay in between.

V gene TRBV19 combines with J gene TRBJ1-1; 8 nucleotides agree with TRBD1. The CDR3 has 15 amino acids. V gave up 6 bases and J gave up 4 bases; unmatched junction bases: 10. The V gene's germline CDR1 is LNHDA and CDR2 SQIVND (reference sequence). The DNA of the CDR3 is TGTGCCAGTAGCCCTTCCAGGGGGCAGGCCACTGAAGCTTTCTTT. Encoded protein: CASSPSRGQATEAFF.

V and J are TRBV29-1 and TRBJ1-1; D is perhaps TRBD1 (5 bases). This CDR3 has 14 residues. V lost 3 bases and J 5 bases, leaving 16 bases between the germline ends. Germline-derived CDR1 and CDR2 are SQVTM and ANQGSEA. The CDR3 spells CSVESRDRATEAFF. The CDR3 DNA sequence: TGCAGCGTTGAGAGTAGGGACCGGGCGACTGAAGCTTTCTTT.

V and J are TRBV30 and TRBJ1-4, with D tentatively TRBD1 (6 bases). The CDR3 is made up of 13 amino acids. The V end was cut by 4 bases, the J end by 5 bases, with 11 bases between. Germline V gene lookup returns CDR1 GTSNPN and CDR2 SVGIG (reference sequence). In DNA form, the CDR3 reads TGTGCCTGGACAGGGGTTCCGAATGAAAAACTGTTTTTT. Its protein is CAWTGVPNEKLFF.

The gene calls are TRBV30 and TRBJ1-5, with a weak D call TRBD1 (5 bases). Between the trimmed V and J ends, which lost 1 base and 1 base, there was a span of 8 bases. Germline V CDR1 and CDR2: GTSNPN, SVGIG (reference sequence). The CDR3 runs 14 residues. The CDR3 DNA reads as TGTGCCTGGAGTGGTGCAGGGAGCAATCAGCCCCAGCATTTT. Translating it yields CAWSGAGSNQPQHF.

V is TRBV18 and J is TRBJ2-2; TRBD1 might be the D (6 bases). From germline, CDR1 is KGHSH and CDR2 LQKENI. Trimming stripped 2 bases from V and 4 bases from J, with 11 bases between. The CDR3 covers 15 residues. CDR3 nucleotide sequence: TGTGCCAGCTCACCAGAGAGGGGGTCCACCGGGGAGCTGTTTTTT. Protein product: CASSPERGSTGELFF.

The sample holds one count of this clone. The V gene is TRBV2, the J gene TRBJ2-2, with TRBD2 matching 11 bases. V was clipped by 4 bases and J by 6 bases; unmatched bases: 4. The CDR3 is made up of 15 amino acids. The germline CDR1 and CDR2 sequences are SNHLY and FYNNEI. For the CDR3, the DNA is TGTGCCAGCAGTGTCCATAGCGGGGGGGCCGGGGAGCTGTTTTTT. This sequence encodes CASSVHSGGAGELFF.

The chain is built from TRBV7-9 and TRBJ2-7, with D uncertain. The CDR3 loop spans 14 amino acids. Germline V CDR1 and CDR2: SEHNR, FQNEAQ (reference sequence). The germline V and J ends were trimmed by 2 bases and 0 bases, with 8 bases remaining between them. As DNA, the CDR3 is TGTGCCAGCAGCTTATTAACAGACTCCTACGAGCAGTACTTC. Protein product: CASSLLTDSYEQYF.

A remark on this clone: Different DNA sequences within this sample yield the same CDR3. The V and J genes are TRBV9 and TRBJ1-2, with D tentatively TRBD1 (6 bases). The CDR3 has 14 amino acids. The V end was cut by 0 bases, the J end by 2 bases, with 8 bases between. Germline CDR1 and CDR2: SGDLS and YYNGEE. DNA of the CDR3: TGTGCCAGCAGCGTAGAACAGGGCAACTATGGCTACACCTTC. As protein: CASSVEQGNYGYTF.

The chain uses TRBV7-2 and TRBJ2-5; TRBD1 matches 9 bases. The germline V gene has CDR1 SGHTA and CDR2 FQGNSA. This CDR3 has 16 amino acids. Germline trimming cut 5 bases from V and 4 bases from J; bases unmatched to any gene: 11. This CDR3 reads CASSTTGQGLGETQYF. DNA for the CDR3: TGTGCCAGCAGCACTACGGGACAGGGTTTGGGAGAGACCCAGTACTTC.

The CDR3 bases are TGTGCCAGCAGCGTAGGACAGAACGGACCCGGGGAGCTGTTTTTT. It translates to CASSVGQNGPGELFF. This rearrangement joins TRBV9 to TRBJ2-2, with D perhaps TRBD1 (5 bases). V lost 0 bases, J lost 6 bases, and 12 bases lay in between. The CDR3 is 15 amino acids. Germline assignment: CDR1 SGDLS and CDR2 YYNGEE.

This clone has a handful of counts. J is TRBJ2-2 and V is TRBV14; D is ambiguous. The V gene lost 1 base and the J gene lost 2 bases, with 5 bases spanning the gap. The CDR3 spans 14 residues. Germline loops: CDR1 SGHDN, CDR2 FVKESK. Here the CDR3 DNA reads TGTGCCAGCAGCCAAGTGTCTAACACCGGGGAGCTGTTTTTT. It codes for CASSQVSNTGELFF.